The 19 T cell receptor beta chains in this list originate from one sample, sequenced in a study of T-cell reconstitution after alpha-beta-depleted transplantation in children. Unique molecular identifiers were incorporated into the prepared TCRbeta library. TCRdb used MiXCR to reprocess the PCR reads, holding one entry per CDR3 protein. Among 350,000 to 450,000 distinct CDR3 sequences listed, roughly 22% were seen once. Material: PBMCs from the stem cell graft donor, obtained from the stem cell graft. The origin of the receptors is a human donor who donated a stem cell graft to a child with acute myeloid leukemia.

The rearrangement links TRBV7-9 to TRBJ2-7; 8 nucleotides align to TRBD2. This CDR3 has 13 amino acids. Germline CDR1 SEHNR, CDR2 FQNEAQ (reference sequence). V lost 5 bases, J lost 5 bases, and 5 bases stayed unmatched. CDR3 in DNA: TGTGCCAGCAGCCCGACTAGCGTAAACGAGCAGTACTTC. Its protein is CASSPTSVNEQYF.

The rearrangement uses TRBV19 and TRBJ2-1; TRBD2 matches 9 bases. Germline CDR1 and CDR2: LNHDA and SQIVND (reference sequence). The CDR3 runs 14 residues. The V gene end was trimmed by 9 bases and the J gene end by 10 bases; junction bases not matched to a gene: 13. The CDR3 is CASNLAGGLREQFF. CDR3 DNA sequence: TGTGCCAGCAACTTGGCGGGAGGGCTTCGGGAGCAGTTCTTC.

This clonotype has just a few counts. The rearrangement uses TRBV12-3 or TRBV12-4 and TRBJ2-1, with TRBD1 as a possible D gene (5 bases). This CDR3 is 14 amino acids long. The ends were cut back, 6 bases at V and 3 bases at J, with 12 bases in the middle. CDR3 region: CASRPQGVYNEQFF. CDR3 DNA: TGTGCCAGCAGACCTCAGGGCGTCTACAATGAGCAGTTCTTC.

This clonotype was recorded a few times. The gene calls are TRBV20-1 and TRBJ2-5; a weak D match, TRBD1 (6 bases). The germline V gene encodes CDR1 DFQATT and CDR2 SNEGSKA (reference sequence). Trimming shortened V by 3 bases and J by 2 bases, and 7 bases separated the two germline ends. CDR3 size: 12 residues. This CDR3 is CSASGQQETQYF. DNA of the CDR3: TGCAGTGCTAGTGGACAGCAAGAGACCCAGTACTTC.

In this sample, this clonotype turned up many times. This rearrangement joins TRBV7-3 to TRBJ2-1, with D possibly TRBD2 on 5 matching bases. V was trimmed by 1 base and J by 0 bases, leaving 10 bases between them. The CDR3 loop spans 16 amino acids. The germline V gene has CDR1 SGHTA and CDR2 FQGTGA. The CDR3 nucleotides read TGTGCCAGCAGCTTAATGCCGGGAAGCTCCTACAATGAGCAGTTCTTC. Amino acids: CASSLMPGSSYNEQFF.

This chain joins TRBV12-3 or TRBV12-4 and TRBJ2-3; 7 bases match TRBD2. V trimming: 10 bases; J trimming: 1 base; junction bases outside the gene matches: 8. The CDR3 is 14 amino acids. The CDR3 DNA is TGTGCCACCCAGCGGCTAGCGGGCACAGATACGCAGTATTTT. Its translation is CATQRLAGTDTQYF.

This sequence joins TRBV27 and TRBJ2-7; 14 positions match TRBD2. The V and J ends lost 5 bases and 6 bases, in that order; junction bases with no gene match: 12. The CDR3 is 17 amino acids. From germline, CDR1 is MNHEY and CDR2 SMNVEV (reference sequence). In nucleotides, the CDR3 is TGTGCCAGCAGTCGGGGGACTAGCGGGAGCCTATGGGGCGAGCAGTACTTC. This sequence encodes CASSRGTSGSLWGEQYF.

This clonotype was detected once. The genes are TRBV7-2 and TRBJ2-7, with TRBD2 matching over 8 bases. CDR3 size: 15 residues. CDR1 SGHTA and CDR2 FQGNSA come from the germline V gene. After removal of 4 bases from V and 5 bases from J, the junction contained 10 bases not matched to a gene. The CDR3: CASSWGASGSNEQYF. DNA for the CDR3: TGTGCCAGCAGCTGGGGGGCCAGCGGGAGTAACGAGCAGTACTTC.

There are a few counts of this clonotype. The chain employs TRBV29-1 and TRBJ1-3; D may be TRBD1 (5 bases). The CDR3 runs 13 residues. V was cut by 7 bases and J by 9 bases, with 19 bases left in between. Germline V gene data show CDR1 as SQVTM and CDR2 as ANQGSEA. CDR3 bases: TGCAGCGCCCTCGGGGGGACCGCGGGCACCATATATTTT. Translation: CSALGGTAGTIYF.

This clonotype was detected only a few times. The chain combines TRBV5-6 with TRBJ2-1; 9 bases fit TRBD2. Trimming took 4 bases from V and 0 from J; bases not matched to a gene: 14. In germline, CDR1 is SGHDT, CDR2 YYEEEE. The CDR3 covers 19 residues. CDR3 loop: CASSPGAGGHPDSYNEQFF. CDR3 DNA: TGTGCCAGCAGCCCTGGGGCGGGAGGGCACCCTGACTCCTACAATGAGCAGTTCTTC.

This clonotype was observed many times. The rearrangement links TRBV20-1 to TRBJ2-1; D remains unclear. V lost 6 bases, J lost 4 bases, and 7 bases lay in between. The CDR3 extends over 11 amino acids. Germline-derived CDR1 and CDR2 are DFQATT and SNEGSKA (reference sequence). The CDR3 region has the DNA TGCAGTGCCCCATCATACAATGAGCAGTTCTTC. It yields the protein CSAPSYNEQFF.

This clonotype appeared a few times. The J gene is TRBJ2-1, the V gene TRBV20-1; D possibly corresponds to TRBD1 (6 bases). Germline assignment: CDR1 DFQATT and CDR2 SNEGSKA (reference sequence). Trimming took off 0 bases at V and 6 bases at J, with 21 bases between the two ends. This CDR3 contains 17 residues. The CDR3 loop is CSARDGRQAGDRNEQFF. CDR3 in DNA: TGCAGTGCTAGAGATGGCCGGCAGGCAGGGGACCGCAATGAGCAGTTCTTC.

Only a few counts were recorded for this clonotype. The rearrangement joins TRBV10-3 to TRBJ2-5; TRBD2 might be the D (6 bases). V dropped 3 bases and J dropped 2 bases, with 7 bases sitting between them. This CDR3 has 13 amino acids. The V gene's germline CDR1 is ENHRY and CDR2 SYGVKD. CDR3 sequence: CAISEGGQETQYF. CDR3 coding DNA: TGTGCCATCAGTGAAGGAGGGCAAGAGACCCAGTACTTC.

The chain couples TRBV20-1 to TRBJ1-1, with D perhaps matching TRBD1 (6 bases). CDR3 length: 13 residues. Trimming removed 5 bases at V and 3 bases at J, with 13 bases between. Germline values: CDR1 DFQATT, CDR2 SNEGSKA (reference sequence). DNA of the CDR3: TGCAGTGCTGCCTCAAGGGGGGACACTGAAGCTTTCTTT. It is translated as CSAASRGDTEAFF.

This clonotype turned up a few times. The CDR3 DNA sequence: TGTGCCAGCAGTCCAACGGGACAGGGGGCCTACGAGCAGTACTTC. Its protein product is CASSPTGQGAYEQYF. The genes are TRBV27 and TRBJ2-7; 11 positions agree with TRBD1. V was pared by 5 bases and J by 2 bases, with 5 bases of the junction left unmatched. Germline values: CDR1 MNHEY, CDR2 SMNVEV (reference sequence). There are 15 residues in the CDR3.

This clonotype was counted ten times or more. The rearrangement uses TRBV12-3 or TRBV12-4 and TRBJ2-1; unclear D gene. This CDR3 is built from 12 residues. Trimming left V 6 bases short and J 7 bases short, with 10 bases between. The CDR3 DNA is TGTGCCAGCAGCCCAGAGGTAAATGAGCAGTTCTTC. Protein sequence: CASSPEVNEQFF.

This clonotype was detected only a few times. This chain connects TRBV5-1 to TRBJ2-6; no clear D. Germline lookup yields CDR1 SGHRS and CDR2 YFSETQ. The CDR3 contains 14 residues. Trimming shortened V by 6 bases and J by 0 bases, and 7 bases separated the two germline ends. CDR3 nucleotide sequence: TGCGCCAGCAATATTGACTCTGGGGCCAACGTCCTGACTTTC. Residues: CASNIDSGANVLTF.

Written as DNA, the CDR3 is TGTGCCACCAGCAGAGAGGGACAGAGTCTCTACGAGCAGTACTTC. Its protein is CATSREGQSLYEQYF. V and J are TRBV15 and TRBJ2-7, with 7 bases lining up with TRBD1. The CDR3 runs 15 residues. The V segment lost 0 bases and the J segment 3 bases; nucleotides outside the gene matches: 5. CDR1 and CDR2 from the germline V gene are LNHNV and YYDKDF (reference sequence). Variable domain in full (rest from reference TRBV15 and TRBJ2-7): DAMVIQNPRYQVTQFGKPVTLSCSQTLNHNVMYWYQQKSSQAPKLLFHYYDKDFNNEADTPDNFQSRRPNTSFCFLDIRSPGLGDTAMYLCATSREGQSLYEQYFGPGTRLTVT.

The CDR3 bases are TGCGCCAGCGGTGAGACTAGCGAGTACAATGAGCAGTTCTTC. It is translated as CASGETSEYNEQFF. V gene TRBV5-1 combines with J gene TRBJ2-1; 8 bases match TRBD2. Per germline, CDR1 SGHRS and CDR2 YFSETQ. The J segment lost 4 bases and the V segment lost 7 bases, leaving 7 bases of the junction unmatched. The CDR3 runs to 14 residues.